This entry concerns a single T cell receptor beta chain. Some clones are missing from TCRdb's copy, which holds only in-frame ones; the method was immunoSEQ multiplex PCR. This table holds about 16,000 clones, around 90% found once. These data originate in a study of technical replicates of blood from a handful of donors. The J segment lost 2 bases and the V segment lost 6 bases, leaving 4 bases of the junction unmatched. The CDR3 runs to 15 residues. Germline lookup yields CDR1 SNHLY and CDR2 FYNNEI. The rearrangement joins TRBV2 to TRBJ2-3; 11 bases map to TRBD2. Sequencing was carried out using PBMCs. This TCR was recovered from a human donor in good health. The CDR3 sequence: CASRAGLADTDTQYF. CDR3 nucleotides: TGTGCCAGCAGGGCGGGACTAGCGGACACAGATACGCAGTATTTT.